The next 6 T cell receptor beta chains were all read from a single sample in a study of T-cell memory formation after mild COVID-19 (dated by TCRdb to about 2021). Receptor libraries were prepared by 5' RACE. The run used an Illumina NovaSeq 6000. TCRdb cleaned the public reads at Q25 with fastp, built clones with MiXCR and kept in-frame beta chains. Each record represents a unique CDR3 protein, reported with the most common genes and DNA among its rows. Counted in this sample were approximately 240,000 distinct CDR3 sequences; 16% of them appeared once. Approximately 3.5% of the sample comes from the top ten. The sample comprised PBMCs or a T cell subset sorted from them (not recorded which). These receptors were collected from a man aged 18 to 29 who had mild COVID-19 (a few samples of this study predate the infection). The sample titles of this study are shuffled in the database, so cell type and time point are left out; the donor was told from shared clones.

The V and J genes are TRBV7-2 and TRBJ2-3; perhaps D is TRBD1 or TRBD2 (5 bases each). V lost 2 bases to trimming and J lost 0 bases, with 9 bases between them. This CDR3 region has 15 residues. Germline loops: CDR1 SGHTA, CDR2 FQGNSA. Written as DNA, the CDR3 is TGTGCCAGCAGCTTATCGAGGGGCAGCACAGATACGCAGTATTTT. Its translation: CASSLSRGSTDTQYF.

Only a few counts were recorded for this clonotype. The CDR3 nucleotides read TGCAGTGCTGGGGGACAGGGTCCCTCCTACGAGCAGTACTTC. Translation gives CSAGGQGPSYEQYF. This chain connects TRBV20-1 to TRBJ2-7; the match to TRBD1 covers 9 bases. CDR3 size: 14 residues. The germline gives CDR1 DFQATT, CDR2 SNEGSKA (reference sequence). Trimming cost V 5 bases and J 0 bases; bases outside gene matches: 5.

The chain is built from TRBV5-1 and TRBJ2-1; D is ambiguous. With 4 bases removed from V and 8 bases from J, the gap between germline ends came to 10 bases. Germline V CDR1 and CDR2: SGHRS, YFSETQ. The length of the CDR3 is 12 residues. The CDR3 DNA follows: TGCGCCAGCAGCGCCGGAAGTGATGAGCAGTTCTTC. Protein product: CASSAGSDEQFF.

This chain connects TRBV28 to TRBJ2-2, with D hard to call. Trimming left V 4 bases short and J 8 bases short, with 14 bases between. Germline loops: CDR1 MDHEN, CDR2 SYDVKM. CDR3 length: 14 residues. The CDR3 DNA sequence: TGTGCCAGCAGTTGGGCGTTCCTGTCGGGGGAGCTGTTTTTT. It codes for CASSWAFLSGELFF.

This clonotype was detected many times. This chain links TRBV6-5 with TRBJ1-2, with D unresolved. The CDR3 consists of 13 residues. Germline loops: CDR1 MNHEY, CDR2 SVGAGI. Trimming left V 5 bases short and J 6 bases short, with 13 bases between. CDR3 protein: CASSQIKGDGYTF. The CDR3 nucleotides read TGTGCCAGCAGTCAAATCAAGGGCGATGGCTACACCTTC.

This clonotype showed up just a few times. V and J are TRBV4-1 and TRBJ1-2; D not certain. Trimming shortened V by 3 bases and J by 3 bases, and 11 bases separated the two germline ends. From germline, CDR1 is MGHRA and CDR2 YSYEKL. This CDR3 is 14 amino acids long. In DNA, the CDR3 is TGCGCCAGCAGCCACCATGGACGTGACTATGGCTACACCTTC. Amino acids: CASSHHGRDYGYTF.